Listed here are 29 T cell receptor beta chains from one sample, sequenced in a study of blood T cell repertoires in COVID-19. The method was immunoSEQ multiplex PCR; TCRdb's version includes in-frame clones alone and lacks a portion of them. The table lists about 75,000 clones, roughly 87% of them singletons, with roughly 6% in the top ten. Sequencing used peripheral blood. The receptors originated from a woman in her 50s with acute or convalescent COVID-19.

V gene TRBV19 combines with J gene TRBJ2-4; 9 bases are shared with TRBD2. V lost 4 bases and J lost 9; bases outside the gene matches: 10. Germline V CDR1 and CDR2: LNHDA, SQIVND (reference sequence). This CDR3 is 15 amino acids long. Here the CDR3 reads CASSTTGTSRTIQYF. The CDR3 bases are TGTGCCAGTAGTACAACCGGGACTAGCAGGACCATTCAGTACTTC.

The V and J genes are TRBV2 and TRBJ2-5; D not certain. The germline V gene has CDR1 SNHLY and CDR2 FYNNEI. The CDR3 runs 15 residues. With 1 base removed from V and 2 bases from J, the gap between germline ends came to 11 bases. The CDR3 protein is CASSEGYLPQETQYF. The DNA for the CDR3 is TGTGCCAGCAGTGAAGGTTACTTACCACAAGAGACCCAGTACTTC.

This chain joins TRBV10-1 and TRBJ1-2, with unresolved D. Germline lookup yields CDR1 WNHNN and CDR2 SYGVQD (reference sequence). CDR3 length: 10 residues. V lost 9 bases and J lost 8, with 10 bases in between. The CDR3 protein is CASPRSGYTF. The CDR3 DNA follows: TGCGCCAGTCCCCGTTCGGGCTACACCTTC.

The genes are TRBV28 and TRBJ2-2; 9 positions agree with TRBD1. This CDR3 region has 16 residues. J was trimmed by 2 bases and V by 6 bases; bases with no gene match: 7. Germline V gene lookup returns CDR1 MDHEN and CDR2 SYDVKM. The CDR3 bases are TGTGCCAGCAGACTACAGGGGGCTAGAAACACCGGGGAGCTGTTTTTT. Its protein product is CASRLQGARNTGELFF.

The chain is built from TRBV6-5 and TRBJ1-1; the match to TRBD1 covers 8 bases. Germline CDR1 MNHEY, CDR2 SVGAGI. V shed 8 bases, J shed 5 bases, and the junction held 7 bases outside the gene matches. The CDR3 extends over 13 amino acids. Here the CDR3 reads CASCGQGRTEAFF. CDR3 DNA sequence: TGTGCCAGCTGCGGACAGGGTAGAACTGAAGCTTTCTTT.

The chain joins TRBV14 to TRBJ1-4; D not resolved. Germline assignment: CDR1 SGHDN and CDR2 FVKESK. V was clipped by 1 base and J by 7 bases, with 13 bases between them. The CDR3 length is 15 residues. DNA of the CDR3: TGTGCCAGCAGCCAAGGACCTCCGGGGATTGAAAAACTGTTTTTT. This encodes CASSQGPPGIEKLFF.

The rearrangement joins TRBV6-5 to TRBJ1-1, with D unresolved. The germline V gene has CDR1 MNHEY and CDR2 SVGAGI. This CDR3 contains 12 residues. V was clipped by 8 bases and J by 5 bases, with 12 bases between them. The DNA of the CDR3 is TGTGCCAGCCGGCGGTCTGGTACTGAAGCTTTCTTT. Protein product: CASRRSGTEAFF.

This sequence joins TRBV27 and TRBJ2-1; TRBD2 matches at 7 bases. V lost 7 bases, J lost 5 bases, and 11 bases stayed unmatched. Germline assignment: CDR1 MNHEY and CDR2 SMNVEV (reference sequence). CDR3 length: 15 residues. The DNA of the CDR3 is TGTGCCAGCACTGGGGGGGGTCGAGTGAACAATGAGCAGTTCTTC. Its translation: CASTGGGRVNNEQFF.

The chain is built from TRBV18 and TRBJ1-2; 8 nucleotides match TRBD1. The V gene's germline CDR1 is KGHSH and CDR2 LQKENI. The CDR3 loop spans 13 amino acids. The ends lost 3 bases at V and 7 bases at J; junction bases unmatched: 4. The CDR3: CASSPTGEGGYTF. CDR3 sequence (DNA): TGTGCCAGCTCACCGACAGGGGAAGGTGGCTACACCTTC.

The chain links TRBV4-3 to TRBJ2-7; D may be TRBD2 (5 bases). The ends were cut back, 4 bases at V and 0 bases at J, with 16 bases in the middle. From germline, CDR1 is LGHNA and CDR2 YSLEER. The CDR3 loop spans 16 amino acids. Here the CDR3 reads CASSRRTLTNSYEQYF. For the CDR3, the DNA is TGCGCCAGCAGCCGAAGGACTTTGACTAACTCCTACGAGCAGTACTTC.

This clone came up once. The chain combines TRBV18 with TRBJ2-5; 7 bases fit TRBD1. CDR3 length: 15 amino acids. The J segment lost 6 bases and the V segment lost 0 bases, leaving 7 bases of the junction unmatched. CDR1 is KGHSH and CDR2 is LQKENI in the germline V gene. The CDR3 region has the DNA TGTGCCAGCTCACCACCTCGGGGACAGACGAAGACCCAGTACTTC. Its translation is CASSPPRGQTKTQYF.

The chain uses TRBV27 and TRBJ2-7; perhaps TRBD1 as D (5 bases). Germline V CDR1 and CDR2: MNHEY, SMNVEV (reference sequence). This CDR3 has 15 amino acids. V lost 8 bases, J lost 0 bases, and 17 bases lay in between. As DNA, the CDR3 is TGTGCCAGCTACCCCGACAGTTATCGCTCCTACGAGCAGTACTTC. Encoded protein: CASYPDSYRSYEQYF.

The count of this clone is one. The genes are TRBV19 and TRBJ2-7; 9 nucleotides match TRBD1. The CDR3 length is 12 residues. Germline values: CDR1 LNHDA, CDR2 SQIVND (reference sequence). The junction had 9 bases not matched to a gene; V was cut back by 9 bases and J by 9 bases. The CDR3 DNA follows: TGTGCCAGCCCACGGGACAGGGAGGGGCAGTACTTC. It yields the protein CASPRDREGQYF.

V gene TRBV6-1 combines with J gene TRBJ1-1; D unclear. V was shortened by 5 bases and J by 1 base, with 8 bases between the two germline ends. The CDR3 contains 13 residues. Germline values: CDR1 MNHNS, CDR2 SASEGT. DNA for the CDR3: TGTGCCAGCAGTCCACGGGAGAACACTGAAGCTTTCTTT. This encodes CASSPRENTEAFF.

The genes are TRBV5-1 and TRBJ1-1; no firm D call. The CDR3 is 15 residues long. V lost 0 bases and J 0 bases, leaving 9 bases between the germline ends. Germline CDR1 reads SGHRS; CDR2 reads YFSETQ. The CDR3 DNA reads TGCGCCAGCAGCTTGGATGGAGGGATGAACACTGAAGCTTTCTTT. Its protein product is CASSLDGGMNTEAFF.

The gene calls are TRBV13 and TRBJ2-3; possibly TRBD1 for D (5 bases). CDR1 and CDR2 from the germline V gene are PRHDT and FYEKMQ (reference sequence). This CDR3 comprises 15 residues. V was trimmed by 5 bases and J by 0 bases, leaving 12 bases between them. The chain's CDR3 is CASSQGIASTDTQYF. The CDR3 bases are TGTGCCAGCAGCCAGGGTATAGCTAGCACAGATACGCAGTATTTT.

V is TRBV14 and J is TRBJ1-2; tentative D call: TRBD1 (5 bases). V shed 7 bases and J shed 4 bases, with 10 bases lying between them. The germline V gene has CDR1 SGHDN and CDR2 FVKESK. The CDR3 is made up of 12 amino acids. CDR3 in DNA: TGTGCCAGCAAGGACCAGGGCTATGGCTACACCTTC. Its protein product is CASKDQGYGYTF.

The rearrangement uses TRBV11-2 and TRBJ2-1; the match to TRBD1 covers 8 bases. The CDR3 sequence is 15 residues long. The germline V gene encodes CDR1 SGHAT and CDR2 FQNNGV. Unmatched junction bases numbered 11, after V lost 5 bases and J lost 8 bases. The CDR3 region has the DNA TGTGCCAGCAGCACTGGACAGGGTAGTAGGGATGAGCAGTTCTTC. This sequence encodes CASSTGQGSRDEQFF. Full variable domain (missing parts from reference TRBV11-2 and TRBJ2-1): EAGVAQSPRYKIIEKRQSVAFWCNPISGHATLYWYQQILGQGPKLLIQFQNNGVVDDSQLPKDRFSAERLKGVDSTLKIQPAKLEDSAVYLCASSTGQGSRDEQFFGPGTRLTVL.

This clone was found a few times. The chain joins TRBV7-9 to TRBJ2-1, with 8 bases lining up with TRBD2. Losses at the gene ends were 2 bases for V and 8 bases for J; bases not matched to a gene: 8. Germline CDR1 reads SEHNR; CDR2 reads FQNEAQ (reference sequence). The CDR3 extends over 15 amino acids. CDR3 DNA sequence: TGTGCCAGCAGCTTATTCAGCGGGGGTACACATGAGCAGTTCTTC. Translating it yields CASSLFSGGTHEQFF.

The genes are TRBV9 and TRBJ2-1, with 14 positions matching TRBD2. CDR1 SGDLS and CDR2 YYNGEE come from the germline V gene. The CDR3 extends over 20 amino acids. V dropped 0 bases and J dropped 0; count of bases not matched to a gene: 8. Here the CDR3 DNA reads TGTGCCAGCAGCGTAGCAGGACTAGCGGGAGGTCGAAGCTCCTACAATGAGCAGTTCTTC. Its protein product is CASSVAGLAGGRSSYNEQFF.

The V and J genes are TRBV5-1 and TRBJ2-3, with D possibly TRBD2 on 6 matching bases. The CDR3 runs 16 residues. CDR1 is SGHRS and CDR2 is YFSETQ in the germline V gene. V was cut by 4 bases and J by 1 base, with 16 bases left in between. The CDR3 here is CASSASGGGGTDTQYF. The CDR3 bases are TGCGCCAGCAGCGCCAGTGGAGGCGGGGGCACAGATACGCAGTATTTT.

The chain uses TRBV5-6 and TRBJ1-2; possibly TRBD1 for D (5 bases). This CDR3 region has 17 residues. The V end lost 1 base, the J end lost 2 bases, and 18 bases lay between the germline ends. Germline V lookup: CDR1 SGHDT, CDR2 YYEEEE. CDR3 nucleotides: TGTGCCAGCAGCTTGCGAGCTGTGGGGCAACTAAACTATGGCTACACCTTC. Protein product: CASSLRAVGQLNYGYTF.

CDR3 sequence reads: CASSYSRVRTEAFF. The CDR3 bases are TGTGCCAGCAGTTACTCCAGGGTCCGCACTGAAGCTTTCTTT. The chain carries TRBV6-2 or TRBV6-3 and TRBJ1-1, with a possible D match to TRBD1 (5 bases). The V gene lost 0 bases and the J gene lost 4 bases, with 9 bases spanning the gap. Germline V gives CDR1 MNHEY, CDR2 SVGEGT. The CDR3 spans 14 residues.

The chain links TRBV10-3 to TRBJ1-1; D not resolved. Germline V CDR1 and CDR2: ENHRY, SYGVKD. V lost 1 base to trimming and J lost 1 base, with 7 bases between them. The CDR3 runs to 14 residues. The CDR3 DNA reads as TGTGCCATCAGTGAGTTCACACAGAACACTGAAGCTTTCTTT. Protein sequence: CAISEFTQNTEAFF.

Written as DNA, the CDR3 is TGTGCCTGGAGTAGACGAAGGGACAGCGAAACGATTGGCTACACCTTC. Encoded protein: CAWSRRRDSETIGYTF. The gene calls are TRBV30 and TRBJ1-2; TRBD1 agrees at 7 bases. V shed 2 bases and J 7 bases; nucleotides not matched to a gene: 16. Germline V gives CDR1 GTSNPN, CDR2 SVGIG (reference sequence). The CDR3 runs to 16 residues. Drawing the rest from reference TRBV30 and TRBJ1-2, the complete variable domain is SQTIHQWPATLVQPVGSPLSLECTVEGTSNPNLYWYRQAAGRGLQLLFYSVGIGQISSEVPQNLSASRPQDRQFILSSKKLLLSDSGFYLCAWSRRRDSETIGYTFGSGTRLTVV.

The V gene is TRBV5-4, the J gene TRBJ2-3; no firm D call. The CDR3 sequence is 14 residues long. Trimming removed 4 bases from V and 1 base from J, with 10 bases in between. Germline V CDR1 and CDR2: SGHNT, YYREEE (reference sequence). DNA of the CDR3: TGTGCCAGCAGCCCCTCCCCAGGCACAGATACGCAGTATTTT. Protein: CASSPSPGTDTQYF.

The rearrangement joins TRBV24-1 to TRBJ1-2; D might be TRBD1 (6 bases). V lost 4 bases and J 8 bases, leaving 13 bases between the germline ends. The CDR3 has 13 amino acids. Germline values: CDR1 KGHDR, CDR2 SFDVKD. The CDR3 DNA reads TGTGCCACCAGTGAAGGACAGCTAGGCGGCTACACCTTC. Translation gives CATSEGQLGGYTF.

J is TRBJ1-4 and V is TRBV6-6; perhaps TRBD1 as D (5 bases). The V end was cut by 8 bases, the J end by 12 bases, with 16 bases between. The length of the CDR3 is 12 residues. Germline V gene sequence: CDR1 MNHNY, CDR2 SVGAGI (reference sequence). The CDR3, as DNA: TGTGCCAGCCGAGTCTCTTCGGGGGAACTGTTTTTT. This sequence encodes CASRVSSGELFF.

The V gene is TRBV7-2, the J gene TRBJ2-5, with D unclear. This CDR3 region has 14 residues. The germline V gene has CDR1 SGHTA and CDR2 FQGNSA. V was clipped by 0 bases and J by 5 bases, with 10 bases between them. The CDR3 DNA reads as TGTGCCAGCAGCTTAGCAGCCCCCCGGGAGACCCAGTACTTC. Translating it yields CASSLAAPRETQYF.